The 18 T cell receptor beta chains below were found in one sample sequenced in a study of shared clonotypes between healthy human individuals. Here immunoSEQ multiplex PCR was the method, and the copy in TCRdb shows in-frame clones only, minus some. The table records roughly 2,300,000 clones, 85% to 95% of them present only once. What was sequenced was naive CD4+ T cells from PBMCs. Subset of the sample: CD45RA+ positively selected. The receptors stem from a man aged 18 to 30 in good health. Some clones in this sample may be carry-over from other donors' samples.

The chain employs TRBV10-3 and TRBJ2-7; 12 bases map to TRBD1. CDR3 size: 13 residues. After removal of 11 bases from V and 6 bases from J, the junction contained 8 bases not matched to a gene. The V gene's germline CDR1 is ENHRY and CDR2 SYGVKD. For the CDR3, the DNA is TGTGCCGGGTGGGACAGGGGGCTTGGCGAGCAGTACTTC. Translated, it gives CAGWDRGLGEQYF.

Notes on this clone: This CDR3 is also generated by other DNA sequences in the sample. The V and J genes are TRBV19 and TRBJ2-7; D remains ambiguous. Per germline, CDR1 LNHDA and CDR2 SQIVND (reference sequence). Between the trimmed V and J ends, which lost 1 base and 3 bases, there was a span of 7 bases. The CDR3 covers 13 residues. The CDR3 loop reads CASSIARGYEQYF. CDR3 DNA sequence: TGTGCCAGTAGTATAGCCCGCGGCTACGAGCAGTACTTC.

This chain links TRBV5-1 with TRBJ2-7, with a weak D call TRBD2 (5 bases). The CDR3 length is 15 residues. Germline CDR1 SGHRS, CDR2 YFSETQ. V lost 0 bases and J 2 bases, leaving 12 bases between the germline ends. The CDR3 spells CASSLVSGSTYEQYF. As DNA, the CDR3 is TGCGCCAGCAGCTTGGTATCGGGGAGTACCTACGAGCAGTACTTC.

V and J are TRBV6-5 and TRBJ2-1; TRBD2 matches 8 bases. Germline-derived CDR1 and CDR2 are MNHEY and SVGAGI. V lost 2 bases to trimming and J lost 4 bases; unmatched junction nucleotides: 4. The CDR3 runs to 15 residues. The CDR3 spells CASSYRASGYNEQFF. The DNA of the CDR3 is TGTGCCAGCAGTTACAGGGCTAGCGGGTACAATGAGCAGTTCTTC.

This clone was counted once. This rearrangement joins TRBV2 to TRBJ1-3; weak D call: TRBD1 (5 bases). Per germline, CDR1 SNHLY and CDR2 FYNNEI. V was cut by 1 base and J by 2 bases, with 12 bases left in between. This CDR3 region has 16 residues. DNA of the CDR3: TGTGCCAGCAGTGAAGAGCTTGTAGGGGCTGGAAACACCATATATTTT. Translated: CASSEELVGAGNTIYF.

This clone was observed a few times. The V and J genes are TRBV28 and TRBJ1-5; D is ambiguous. The CDR3 is 16 amino acids. V was cut by 6 bases and J by 4 bases, with 19 bases left in between. The germline gives CDR1 MDHEN, CDR2 SYDVKM. Written as DNA, the CDR3 is TGTGCCAGCAGCCGCCCGGGATACGGAGGGAATCAGCCCCAGCATTTT. This codes for CASSRPGYGGNQPQHF.

The chain couples TRBV28 to TRBJ2-1, with a tentative D call TRBD2 (6 bases). The CDR3 totals 15 residues. Germline-derived CDR1 and CDR2 are MDHEN and SYDVKM. Trimming pared 5 bases from V and 6 bases from J, leaving 17 bases between. The CDR3 region has the DNA TGTGCCAGCAGTCCTGGGGGTAGCGGAATCAATGAGCAGTTCTTC. Translating gives CASSPGGSGINEQFF.

The chain carries TRBV7-3 and TRBJ2-7; 8 bases map to TRBD1. Germline V gene data show CDR1 as SGHTA and CDR2 as FQGTGA. Trimming took 1 base from V and 4 from J; bases not matched to a gene: 6. The CDR3 is 15 amino acids. The CDR3 sequence: CASSLSSQGAYEQYF. CDR3 bases: TGTGCCAGCAGCTTAAGTAGCCAGGGGGCTTACGAGCAGTACTTC.

CDR3 amino acids: CASSPLSVSSYNEQFF. In DNA form, the CDR3 reads TGTGCCAGCAGCCCCTTGAGCGTGAGCTCCTACAATGAGCAGTTCTTC. The chain has TRBV14 and TRBJ2-1; the D is unclear. Trimming stripped 4 bases from V and 0 bases from J, with 13 bases between. This CDR3 has 16 amino acids. CDR1 is SGHDN and CDR2 is FVKESK in the germline V gene.

The J gene is TRBJ1-3, the V gene TRBV25-1; no reliable D call. There are 13 residues in the CDR3. Germline CDR1 MGHDK, CDR2 SYGVNS. The V gene lost 8 bases and the J gene lost 0 bases, with 8 bases spanning the gap. The CDR3 loop is CASSRDSGNTIYF. For the CDR3, the DNA is TGTGCCAGCTCCCGGGACTCTGGAAACACCATATATTTT.

This chain uses TRBV11-2 with TRBJ2-3; D tentatively fits TRBD1 or TRBD2 (5 bases each). The CDR3 runs to 16 residues. The V and J ends lost 1 base and 3 bases respectively, with 14 bases between them. CDR1 and CDR2 from the germline V gene are SGHAT and FQNNGV. DNA for the CDR3: TGTGCCAGCAGCTTAGCCCGGGACCCAATGACAGATACGCAGTATTTT. It codes for CASSLARDPMTDTQYF.

The V call is TRBV7-9, the J call TRBJ2-2; tentative D call: TRBD2 (5 bases). Per germline, CDR1 SEHNR and CDR2 FQNEAQ (reference sequence). Trimming took off 1 base at V and 3 bases at J, with 6 bases between the two ends. The CDR3 extends over 14 amino acids. Here the CDR3 reads CASSLGEYTGELFF. DNA of the CDR3: TGTGCCAGCAGCTTAGGGGAGTACACCGGGGAGCTGTTTTTT.

The chain carries TRBV7-9 and TRBJ2-7; 12 positions match TRBD2. The junction had 4 bases not matched to a gene; V was cut back by 2 bases and J by 5 bases. Looked up from germline, CDR1 is SEHNR and CDR2 is FQNEAQ (reference sequence). The CDR3 contains 15 residues. The CDR3 protein is CASSLTWTSGNEQYF. CDR3 coding DNA: TGTGCCAGCAGCTTAACGTGGACTAGCGGGAACGAGCAGTACTTC.

V usage is TRBV7-3 and J usage is TRBJ2-7; 7 bases map to TRBD1. The trim removed 5 bases at V and 7 bases at J, leaving 5 bases unmatched. CDR1 SGHTA and CDR2 FQGTGA come from the germline V gene. The CDR3 has 12 residues. The CDR3, as DNA: TGTGCCAGCAGCCGCCAGGGGGTGGAGCAGTACTTC. Its protein product is CASSRQGVEQYF. Using reference TRBV7-3 and TRBJ2-7 for the parts outside the CDR3, the full variable domain is GAGVSQTPSNKVTEKGKYVELRCDPISGHTALYWYRQSLGQGPEFLIYFQGTGAADDSGLPNDRFFAVRPEGSVSTLKIQRTERGDSAVYLCASSRQGVEQYFGPGTRLTVT.

This chain joins TRBV23-1 and TRBJ1-2; the D is unclear. TRBV23-1 is an open reading frame, and its role is uncertain. The CDR3 runs 13 residues. V gave up 3 bases and J gave up 6 bases, with 11 bases separating them. In nucleotides, the CDR3 is TGCGCCAGCAGTCACACGGCCAGAAATGGCTACACCTTC. It is translated as CASSHTARNGYTF.

The J gene is TRBJ1-1, the V gene TRBV5-4; TRBD1 matches 7 bases. Germline V gives CDR1 SGHNT, CDR2 YYREEE (reference sequence). J lost 1 base, V lost 4 bases, and 7 bases had no gene match. The CDR3 extends over 15 amino acids. The CDR3 protein is CASSPPTGRNTEAFF. The DNA of the CDR3 is TGTGCCAGCAGCCCACCGACAGGGAGGAACACTGAAGCTTTCTTT. Variable domain in full (rest from reference TRBV5-4 and TRBJ1-1): ETGVTQSPTHLIKTRGQQVTLRCSSQSGHNTVSWYQQALGQGPQFIFQYYREEENGRGNFPPRFSGLQFPNYSSELNVNALELDDSALYLCASSPPTGRNTEAFFGQGTRLTVV.

CDR3: CASSPAGYYGYTF. The CDR3 coding sequence is TGTGCCAGCAGCCCAGCGGGATACTATGGCTACACCTTC. The genes are TRBV28 and TRBJ1-2; no firm D call. The CDR3 spans 13 residues. V lost 6 bases and J 3 bases, leaving 11 bases between the germline ends. Germline V gene lookup returns CDR1 MDHEN and CDR2 SYDVKM.

V and J are TRBV28 and TRBJ1-5; TRBD1 agrees at 7 bases. The CDR3 is made up of 15 amino acids. V shed 7 bases and J 7 bases; nucleotides not matched to a gene: 13. The V gene's germline CDR1 is MDHEN and CDR2 SYDVKM. CDR3 amino acids: CASKGYEGADQPQHF. The DNA for the CDR3 is TGTGCCAGCAAAGGTTATGAGGGGGCAGACCAGCCCCAGCATTTT.